A single sample is the source of the 25 T cell receptor beta chains below, sequenced in a study of blood T cell repertoires in COVID-19. Assay used: immunoSEQ multiplex PCR; TCRdb lists only in-frame clones, some missing. The table has 250,000 to 300,000 clones, around 90% seen once; the top ten hold over 3.5%. Specimen: peripheral blood. These TCRs come from a woman between 40 and 50 years old with acute or convalescent COVID-19.

V and J are TRBV27 and TRBJ2-2; D is possibly TRBD1 (6 bases). In germline, CDR1 is MNHEY, CDR2 SMNVEV (reference sequence). Trimming left V 5 bases short and J 0 bases short, with 16 bases between. The length of the CDR3 is 17 residues. The CDR3 protein is CASSLKPGHPNTGELFF. For the CDR3, the DNA is TGTGCCAGCAGTCTCAAACCGGGACATCCGAACACCGGGGAGCTGTTTTTT.

V usage is TRBV6-4 and J usage is TRBJ2-5; D remains ambiguous. V lost 0 bases and J 4 bases, leaving 12 bases between the germline ends. Germline assignment: CDR1 MRHNA and CDR2 SNTAGT. This CDR3 is 15 amino acids long. CDR3 amino acids: CASSDSGLPGETQYF. For the CDR3, the DNA is TGTGCCAGCAGTGACTCCGGCCTGCCGGGAGAGACCCAGTACTTC.

The chain joins TRBV3-1 (or the pseudogene TRBV3-2) to TRBJ1-4, with a possible D match to TRBD1 (5 bases). CDR3 length: 14 amino acids. Germline-derived CDR1 and CDR2 are LGHDT and YNNKEL (reference sequence). Deletions cut 3 bases from V and 9 bases from J, with 14 bases between. This CDR3 is CASSQGLEGKKLFF. The CDR3 nucleotides read TGTGCCAGCAGCCAGGGACTAGAGGGGAAAAAACTGTTTTTT.

V is TRBV10-1 and J is TRBJ1-1, with a tentative D call TRBD1 (6 bases). The V end was cut by 4 bases, the J end by 1 base, with 7 bases between. This CDR3 is 13 amino acids long. The V gene's germline CDR1 is WNHNN and CDR2 SYGVQD (reference sequence). CDR3 loop: CASSGGQNTEAFF. For the CDR3, the DNA is TGCGCCAGCAGTGGGGGACAGAACACTGAAGCTTTCTTT.

V gene TRBV11-2 combines with J gene TRBJ1-1; 7 bases align to TRBD1. V was clipped by 3 bases and J by 0 bases; unmatched bases: 7. The CDR3 totals 16 residues. From germline, CDR1 is SGHAT and CDR2 FQNNGV. The CDR3 loop is CASSLRLQGVNTEAFF. CDR3 sequence (DNA): TGTGCCAGCAGCTTGAGGCTCCAGGGGGTGAACACTGAAGCTTTCTTT.

This rearrangement joins TRBV2 to TRBJ2-7; D remains unclear. Germline assignment: CDR1 SNHLY and CDR2 FYNNEI. V was clipped by 8 bases and J by 2 bases, with 16 bases between them. The CDR3 runs 14 residues. As DNA, the CDR3 is TGTGCCAGCCTTAAGGAGCCTCACACCTACGAGCAGTACGTC. Translating gives CASLKEPHTYEQYV.

The V gene is TRBV6-6, the J gene TRBJ2-3, with TRBD2 as a possible D gene (5 bases). Between the trimmed V and J ends, which lost 6 bases and 0 bases, there was a span of 10 bases. From germline, CDR1 is MNHNY and CDR2 SVGAGI (reference sequence). This CDR3 has 14 amino acids. The CDR3 reads CASRVTRSTDTQYF. In nucleotides, the CDR3 is TGTGCCAGCAGAGTTACTAGGAGCACAGATACGCAGTATTTT.

The chain uses TRBV5-5 and TRBJ1-4; 9 nucleotides match TRBD1. In germline, CDR1 is SGHKS, CDR2 YYEKEE (reference sequence). The trim removed 4 bases at V and 6 bases at J, leaving 7 bases unmatched. This CDR3 has 15 amino acids. CDR3 in DNA: TGTGCCAGCAGCGACCCGGGACAGGGCGATGAAAAACTGTTTTTT. Residues: CASSDPGQGDEKLFF.

For the CDR3, the DNA is TGTGCCACCAGTGGAACTCAACCAAGGGAGCTGTTTTTT. Residues: CATSGTQPRELFF. This chain uses TRBV24-1 with TRBJ2-2; D is unclear. The CDR3 extends over 13 amino acids. Trimming pared 5 bases from V and 9 bases from J, leaving 12 bases between. Germline V CDR1 and CDR2: KGHDR, SFDVKD.

V gene TRBV5-4 combines with J gene TRBJ2-2, with D tentatively TRBD1 (6 bases). The germline V gene has CDR1 SGHNT and CDR2 YYREEE (reference sequence). The CDR3 spans 17 residues. The germline V and J ends were trimmed by 4 bases and 1 base, with 17 bases remaining between them. The CDR3 nucleotides read TGTGCCAGCAGCCCGGATTGGACAGTTAGGAACACCGGGGAGCTGTTTTTT. Protein product: CASSPDWTVRNTGELFF.

This clone was seen once. The V call is TRBV4-1, the J call TRBJ1-2, with D uncertain. CDR3 size: 16 residues. CDR1 and CDR2 from the germline V gene are MGHRA and YSYEKL. Trimming pared 0 bases from V and 0 bases from J, leaving 11 bases between. This CDR3 is CASSQDWSGANYGYTF. The CDR3 bases are TGCGCCAGCAGCCAAGATTGGAGCGGAGCTAACTATGGCTACACCTTC.

The chain combines TRBV5-1 with TRBJ1-6, with D uncertain. The ends were cut back, 4 bases at V and 14 bases at J, with 16 bases in the middle. Germline V gene data show CDR1 as SGHRS and CDR2 as YFSETQ. The CDR3 consists of 13 residues. CDR3 DNA: TGCGCCAGCAGCCCTGCCGCAGAGGAAGCCCTCCACTTT. Its protein is CASSPAAEEALHF. The whole variable domain, remainder taken from reference TRBV5-1 and TRBJ1-6, is KAGVTQTPRYLIKTRGQQVTLSCSPISGHRSVSWYQQTPGQGLQFLFEYFSETQRNKGNFPGRFSGRQFSNSRSEMNVSTLELGDSALYLCASSPAAEEALHFGNGTRLTVT.

As DNA, the CDR3 is TGTGCCAGCAGGTGGCTAGCGGGGATCAATGAGCAGTTCTTC. The encoded protein is CASRWLAGINEQFF. This sequence joins TRBV5-6 and TRBJ2-1, with 9 bases lining up with TRBD2. The V gene's germline CDR1 is SGHDT and CDR2 YYEEEE. There are 14 residues in the CDR3. V shed 5 bases, J shed 6 bases, and the junction held 6 bases outside the gene matches.

This chain links TRBV12-5 with TRBJ1-1, with D maybe TRBD1 (6 bases). V lost 0 bases to trimming and J lost 1 base, with 9 bases between them. The CDR3 contains 15 residues. CDR1 is LGHNT and CDR2 is FRNRAP in the germline V gene. The CDR3 is CASGLVPRGNTEAFF. DNA for the CDR3: TGTGCTAGTGGTTTGGTACCCAGGGGGAACACTGAAGCTTTCTTT.

This chain links TRBV2 with TRBJ1-2; TRBD1 matches at 10 bases. The CDR3 has 16 residues. Germline V gene data show CDR1 as SNHLY and CDR2 as FYNNEI. The V gene end was trimmed by 7 bases and the J gene end by 2 bases; junction bases not matched to a gene: 10. The CDR3 is CASIKRLGQGNYGYTF. For the CDR3, the DNA is TGTGCCAGCATTAAGAGATTGGGACAGGGGAACTATGGCTACACCTTC.

J is TRBJ1-2 and V is TRBV14, with 8 nucleotides matching TRBD1. The CDR3 length is 14 residues. Per the germline V gene, CDR1 is SGHDN and CDR2 is FVKESK. With 4 bases clipped from V and 3 bases from J, the junction kept 4 bases outside the gene matches. The CDR3 DNA follows: TGTGCCAGCAGCCCCTGGACAGGGCACTATGGCTACACCTTC. Translation gives CASSPWTGHYGYTF.

To note about this clone: Other DNA sequences within the sample encode an identical CDR3. This sequence joins TRBV7-8 and TRBJ1-2; TRBD1 might be the D (5 bases). Trimming stripped 0 bases from V and 3 bases from J, with 5 bases between. Germline values: CDR1 SGHVS, CDR2 FQNEAQ. The CDR3 consists of 13 residues. The CDR3 DNA follows: TGTGCCAGCAGCTTAGCAGGGGACTATGGCTACACCTTC. It is translated as CASSLAGDYGYTF.

The rearrangement joins TRBV9 to TRBJ1-2; D call uncertain. The V and J ends lost 0 bases and 4 bases respectively, with 10 bases between them. There are 14 residues in the CDR3. Looked up from germline, CDR1 is SGDLS and CDR2 is YYNGEE. The CDR3 loop reads CASSVGSGSYGYTF. The CDR3 region has the DNA TGTGCCAGCAGCGTAGGGTCGGGGAGCTATGGCTACACCTTC.

The chain is built from TRBV10-3 and TRBJ1-2, with a possible D match to TRBD1 (5 bases). Germline V lookup: CDR1 ENHRY, CDR2 SYGVKD. V was shortened by 3 bases and J by 0 bases, with 17 bases between the two germline ends. The CDR3 spans 17 residues. The CDR3 reads CAISEPDRGWANYGYTF. The DNA for the CDR3 is TGTGCCATCAGTGAACCCGACAGAGGATGGGCTAACTATGGCTACACCTTC.

V is TRBV2 and J is TRBJ2-7; 11 nucleotides align to TRBD2. Trimming took 7 bases from V and 6 from J; bases not matched to a gene: 8. CDR3 length: 14 amino acids. Germline V gene data show CDR1 as SNHLY and CDR2 as FYNNEI. The CDR3 region is CASTRIGLAGEQYV. The CDR3 nucleotides are TGTGCCAGCACCCGAATCGGACTAGCGGGCGAGCAGTACGTC.

This chain connects TRBV12-3 or TRBV12-4 to TRBJ1-1; D gene ambiguous. The CDR3 totals 13 residues. Trimming took off 7 bases at V and 3 bases at J, with 12 bases between the two ends. CDR3 sequence (DNA): TGTGCCAGCACCTCCCTGGCGGACACTGAAGCTTTCTTT. This codes for CASTSLADTEAFF.

The V call is TRBV11-2, the J call TRBJ1-2, with TRBD1 matching 10 bases. V dropped 2 bases and J dropped 4; count of bases not matched to a gene: 10. Germline V gives CDR1 SGHAT, CDR2 FQNNGV. The CDR3 is made up of 17 amino acids. The DNA of the CDR3 is TGTGCCAGCAGCTTATTATCCGGGACAGGGGATCGCTATGGCTACACCTTC. Encoded protein: CASSLLSGTGDRYGYTF.

This clone was seen only a few times. This chain joins TRBV5-1 and TRBJ1-2; 8 bases are a match to TRBD1. The germline V gene has CDR1 SGHRS and CDR2 YFSETQ. The V and J ends lost 3 bases and 4 bases, in that order; junction bases with no gene match: 5. The CDR3 sequence is 14 residues long. The CDR3 here is CASSSGQGGYGYTF. For the CDR3, the DNA is TGCGCCAGCAGCTCTGGACAGGGCGGCTATGGCTACACCTTC.

The sample holds one count of this clone. The rearrangement joins TRBV27 to TRBJ1-5; D unresolved. With 4 bases removed from V and 5 bases from J, the gap between germline ends came to 12 bases. The CDR3 contains 14 residues. The germline CDR1 and CDR2 sequences are MNHEY and SMNVEV (reference sequence). CDR3 loop: CASSSQAFYQPQHF. The CDR3 nucleotides read TGTGCCAGCAGTTCTCAGGCATTCTATCAGCCCCAGCATTTT.

The J gene is TRBJ1-4, the V gene TRBV6-2 or TRBV6-3; TRBD1 aligns across 7 bases. Germline V lookup: CDR1 MNHEY, CDR2 SVGEGT. The length of the CDR3 is 18 residues. V dropped 6 bases and J dropped 3; count of bases not matched to a gene: 16. CDR3 amino acids: CASSPLLGGLGANEKLFF. The DNA for the CDR3 is TGTGCCAGCAGCCCTCTGTTAGGGGGCCTTGGTGCTAATGAAAAACTGTTTTTT.